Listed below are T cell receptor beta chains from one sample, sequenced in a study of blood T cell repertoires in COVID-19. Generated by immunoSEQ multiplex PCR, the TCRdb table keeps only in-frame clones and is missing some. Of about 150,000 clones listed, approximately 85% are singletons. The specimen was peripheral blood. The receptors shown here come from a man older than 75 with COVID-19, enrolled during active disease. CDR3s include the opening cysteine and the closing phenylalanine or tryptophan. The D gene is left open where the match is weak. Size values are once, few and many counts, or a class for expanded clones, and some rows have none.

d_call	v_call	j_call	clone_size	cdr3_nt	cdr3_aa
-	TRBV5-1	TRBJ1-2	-	TGCGCCAGCAGCAGCCAAACCGACTATGGCTACACCTTC	CASSSQTDYGYTF
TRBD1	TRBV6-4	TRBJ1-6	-	TGTGCCAGCAGAGAACAGGGGGCACTCAATTCACCCCTCCACTTT	CASREQGALNSPLHF
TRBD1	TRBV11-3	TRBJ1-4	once	TGTGCCAGCAGCTTCGGGACAGGCGCAACTAATGAAAAACTGTTTTTT	CASSFGTGATNEKLFF
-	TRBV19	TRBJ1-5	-	TGTGCCAGTAGTATAGGTAGTTCCAATCAGCCCCAGCATTTT	CASSIGSSNQPQHF
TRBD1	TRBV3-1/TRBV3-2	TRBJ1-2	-	TGTGCCAGCAGCCACCGGGACAGAGCTAACTATGGCTACACCTTC	CASSHRDRANYGYTF
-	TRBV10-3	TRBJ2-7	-	TGTGCCATCGGGGGGGGCAACTCCTACGAGCAGTACTTC	CAIGGGNSYEQYF
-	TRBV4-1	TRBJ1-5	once	TGCGCCAGCAGCCCGACTCGGGTTCAGCCCCAGCATTTT	CASSPTRVQPQHF
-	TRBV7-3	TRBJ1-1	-	TGTGCCAGCAGCTTTGCCTACGGCACTGAAGCTTTCTTT	CASSFAYGTEAFF
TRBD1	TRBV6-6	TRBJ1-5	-	TGTGCCAGCAGTCGACAGGGCGGGGATCAGCCCCAGCATTTT	CASSRQGGDQPQHF
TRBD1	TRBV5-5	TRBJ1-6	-	TGTGCCAGCAGCCGCCCGGGACAGGGTTTCTCACCCCTCCACTTT	CASSRPGQGFSPLHF
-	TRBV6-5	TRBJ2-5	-	TGTGCCAGCACCCAAGCGGTTGAGACCCAGTACTTC	CASTQAVETQYF
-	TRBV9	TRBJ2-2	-	TGTGCCAGCAGCGTAGGGAGGGCAGTAGAGACCGGGGAGCTGTTTTTT	CASSVGRAVETGELFF
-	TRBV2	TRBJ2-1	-	TGTGCCAGCAGTGAAATCCGCGGCTCCTACAATGAGCAGTTCTTC	CASSEIRGSYNEQFF
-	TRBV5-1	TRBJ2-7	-	TGCGCCAGCAGCCGGCTTTCCCGGGGCGAGCAGTACTTC	CASSRLSRGEQYF
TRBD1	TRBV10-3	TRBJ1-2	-	TGTGCCATCAGTGATTTGGGACAGGAACCCTTCTATGGCTACACCTTC	CAISDLGQEPFYGYTF
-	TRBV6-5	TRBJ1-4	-	TGTGCCAGCAAGGAGGGGTCGAGGGAAAAACTGTTTTTT	CASKEGSREKLFF
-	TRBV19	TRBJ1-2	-	TGTGCCAGTAGTATCTCGCTTGGCAGGGGTATGGATGGCTACACCTTC	CASSISLGRGMDGYTF
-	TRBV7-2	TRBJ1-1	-	TGTGCCAGCAGAGCGGTAGTGGGAACTGAAGCTTTCTTT	CASRAVVGTEAFF
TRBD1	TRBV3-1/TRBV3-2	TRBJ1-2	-	TGTGCCAGCAGCCCACAGGGGGCGGACTATGGCTACACCTTC	CASSPQGADYGYTF
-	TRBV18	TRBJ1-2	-	TGTGCCAGCTCACCTGACGCAGGGACATTTAGCTATGGCTACACCTTC	CASSPDAGTFSYGYTF
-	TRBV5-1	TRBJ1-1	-	TGCGCCAGCAGCCCCCTCCGACCGGGCACTGAAGCTTTCTTT	CASSPLRPGTEAFF
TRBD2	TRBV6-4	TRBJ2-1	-	TGTGCCAGCAGTGACCTCATGGGGGGGGGATACAATGAGCAGTTCTTC	CASSDLMGGGYNEQFF
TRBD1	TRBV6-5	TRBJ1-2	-	TGTGCCAGCAGAAGGGACAGGTCCCCCTTTGAGGGCTACACCTTC	CASRRDRSPFEGYTF
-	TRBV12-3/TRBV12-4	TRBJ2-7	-	TGTGCCAGCAGTTTGGAATGGACTCGGGAGCAGTACTTC	CASSLEWTREQYF
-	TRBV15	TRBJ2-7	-	TGTGCCACCAGCAGAGATCTCTCCGAGCAGTACTTC	CATSRDLSEQYF
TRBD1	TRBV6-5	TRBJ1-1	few	TGTGCCAGCAGTTACGCGGCAGGGGGGTTAAGGACTGAAGCTTTCTTT	CASSYAAGGLRTEAFF